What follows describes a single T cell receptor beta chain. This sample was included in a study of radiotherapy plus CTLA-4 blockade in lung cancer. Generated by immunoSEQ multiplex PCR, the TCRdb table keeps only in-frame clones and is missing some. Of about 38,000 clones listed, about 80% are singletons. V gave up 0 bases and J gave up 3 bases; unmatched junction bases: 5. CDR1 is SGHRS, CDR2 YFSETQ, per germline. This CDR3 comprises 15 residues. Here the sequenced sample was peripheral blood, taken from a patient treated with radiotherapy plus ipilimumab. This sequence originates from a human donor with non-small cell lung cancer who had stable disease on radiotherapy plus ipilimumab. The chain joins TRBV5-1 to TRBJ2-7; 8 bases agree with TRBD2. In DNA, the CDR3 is TGCGCCAGCAGCTTGGTGGGTAGCGGGGTCTACGAGCAGTACTTC. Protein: CASSLVGSGVYEQYF.